Here is one T cell receptor beta chain with its context. Its antigen is unknown. No qualities accompany the bases; no much larger clone lies one base away. The data derive from a study of T cell changes during pregnancy in multiple sclerosis (dated by TCRdb to between 2017 and 2020). For the wider study: The study looked at changes in the T cell repertoire across pregnancy in women with multiple sclerosis.

The junction carries 8 bases between V and J, which are trimmed by 3 bases and 5 bases respectively. The germline V gene (reference sequence) specifies LNHDA as CDR1 and SQIVND as CDR2. Including cysteine and phenylalanine, the CDR3 has 13 amino acids. The sequence is cut down to CDR3 DNA, 39 bases in frame from base 1. The library was prepared using the immunoSEQ multiplex PCR assay. Entries here come from immuneACCESS through TCRdb and include only in-frame sequences with V and J called. Some clones fail to appear in such tables; in the studies checked, an unresolved V gene covers under half of the shortfall, and the cause of the remainder is unknown. Recorded for this sample are around 38,000 clones; roughly 90% of them occurred a single time. Together, the top ten hold about 5.5% of the sample.

The rearranged chain carries TRBV19 and TRBJ2-1; no D gene call is confident. The TCR originated in a female donor with multiple sclerosis, enrolled in a pregnancy study. The sample here was CD8+ T cells from peripheral blood mononuclear cells, taken in the third trimester of pregnancy. The nucleotide sequence reads TGTGCCAGTAGTATTATGGCCAACAATGAGCAGTTCTTC. It is translated as CASSIMANNEQFF.